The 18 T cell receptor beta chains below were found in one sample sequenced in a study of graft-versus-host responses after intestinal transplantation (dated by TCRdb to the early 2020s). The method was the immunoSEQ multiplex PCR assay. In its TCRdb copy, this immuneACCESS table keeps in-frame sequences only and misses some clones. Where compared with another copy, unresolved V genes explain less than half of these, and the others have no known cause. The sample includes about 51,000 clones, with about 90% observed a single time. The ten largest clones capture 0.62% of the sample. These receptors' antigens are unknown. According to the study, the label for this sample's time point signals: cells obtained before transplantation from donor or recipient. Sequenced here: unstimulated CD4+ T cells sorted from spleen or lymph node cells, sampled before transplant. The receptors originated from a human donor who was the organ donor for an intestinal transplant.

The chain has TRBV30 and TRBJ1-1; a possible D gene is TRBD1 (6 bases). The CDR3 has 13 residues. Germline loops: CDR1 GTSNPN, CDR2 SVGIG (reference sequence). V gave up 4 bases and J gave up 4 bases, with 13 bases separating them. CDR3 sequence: CAWKKQGSTEAFF. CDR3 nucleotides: TGTGCCTGGAAAAAACAGGGCTCCACTGAAGCTTTCTTT. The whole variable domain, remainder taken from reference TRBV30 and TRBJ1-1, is SQTIHQWPATLVQPVGSPLSLECTVEGTSNPNLYWYRQAAGRGLQLLFYSVGIGQISSEVPQNLSASRPQDRQFILSSKKLLLSDSGFYLCAWKKQGSTEAFFGQGTRLTVV.

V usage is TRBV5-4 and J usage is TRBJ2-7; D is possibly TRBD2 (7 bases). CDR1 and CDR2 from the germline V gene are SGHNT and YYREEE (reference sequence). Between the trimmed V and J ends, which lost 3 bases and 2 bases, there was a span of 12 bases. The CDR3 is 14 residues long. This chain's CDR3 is CASSSAGTTYEQYF. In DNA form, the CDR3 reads TGTGCCAGCAGCTCAGCGGGGACAACCTACGAGCAGTACTTC. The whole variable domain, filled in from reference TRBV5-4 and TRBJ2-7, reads ETGVTQSPTHLIKTRGQQVTLRCSSQSGHNTVSWYQQALGQGPQFIFQYYREEENGRGNFPPRFSGLQFPNYSSELNVNALELDDSALYLCASSSAGTTYEQYFGPGTRLTVT.

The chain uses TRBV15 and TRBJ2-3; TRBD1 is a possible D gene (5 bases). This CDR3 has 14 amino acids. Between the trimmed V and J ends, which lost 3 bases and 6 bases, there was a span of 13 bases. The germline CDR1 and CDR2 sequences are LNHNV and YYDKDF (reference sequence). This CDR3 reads CATSRVGPMDTQYF. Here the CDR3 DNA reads TGTGCCACCAGCAGGGTGGGGCCTATGGATACGCAGTATTTT. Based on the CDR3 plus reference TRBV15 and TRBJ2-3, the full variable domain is DAMVIQNPRYQVTQFGKPVTLSCSQTLNHNVMYWYQQKSSQAPKLLFHYYDKDFNNEADTPDNFQSRRPNTSFCFLDIRSPGLGDTAMYLCATSRVGPMDTQYFGPGTRLTVL.

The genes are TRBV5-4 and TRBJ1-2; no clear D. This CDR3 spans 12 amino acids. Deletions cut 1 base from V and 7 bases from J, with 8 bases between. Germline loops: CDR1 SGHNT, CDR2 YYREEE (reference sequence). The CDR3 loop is CASSLSLSGYTF. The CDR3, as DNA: TGTGCCAGCAGCTTGTCACTTAGTGGCTACACCTTC.

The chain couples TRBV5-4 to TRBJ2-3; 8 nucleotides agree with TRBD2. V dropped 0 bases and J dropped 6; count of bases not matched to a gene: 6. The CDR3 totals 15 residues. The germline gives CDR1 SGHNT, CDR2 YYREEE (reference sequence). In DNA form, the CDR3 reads TGTGCCAGCAGCTTGGTAGCGGCTAGCGGGGATACGCAGTATTTT. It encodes CASSLVAASGDTQYF.

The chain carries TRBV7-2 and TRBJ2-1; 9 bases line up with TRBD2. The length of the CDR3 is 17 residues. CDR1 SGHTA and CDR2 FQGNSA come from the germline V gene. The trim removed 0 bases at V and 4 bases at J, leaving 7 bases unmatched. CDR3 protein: CASSLAIRTSAYNEQFF. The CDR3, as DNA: TGTGCCAGCAGCTTAGCAATCAGGACTAGCGCGTACAATGAGCAGTTCTTC.

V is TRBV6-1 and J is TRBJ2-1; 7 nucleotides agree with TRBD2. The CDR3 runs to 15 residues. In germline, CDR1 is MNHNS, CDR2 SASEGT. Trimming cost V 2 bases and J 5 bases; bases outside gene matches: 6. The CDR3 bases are TGTGCCAGCAGTGAAATGGAGACTAGCAACAATGAGCAGTTCTTC. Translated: CASSEMETSNNEQFF.

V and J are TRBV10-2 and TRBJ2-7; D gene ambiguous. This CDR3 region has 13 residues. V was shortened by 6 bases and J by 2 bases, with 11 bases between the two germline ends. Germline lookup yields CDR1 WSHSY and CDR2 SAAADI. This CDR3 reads CASRGQSPYEQYF. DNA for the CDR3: TGCGCCAGCAGGGGCCAGTCCCCCTACGAGCAGTACTTC.

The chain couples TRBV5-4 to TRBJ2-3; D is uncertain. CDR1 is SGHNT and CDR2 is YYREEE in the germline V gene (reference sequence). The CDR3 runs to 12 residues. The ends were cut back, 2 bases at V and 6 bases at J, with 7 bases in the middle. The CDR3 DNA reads TGTGCCAGCAGCTTTCCCCGTGATACGCAGTATTTT. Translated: CASSFPRDTQYF.

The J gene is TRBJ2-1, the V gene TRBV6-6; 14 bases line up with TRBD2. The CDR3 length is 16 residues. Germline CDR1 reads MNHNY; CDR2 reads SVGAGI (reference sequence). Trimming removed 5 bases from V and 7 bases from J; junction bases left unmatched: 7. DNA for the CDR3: TGTGCCAGCAGTCCCCCCGGGACTAGCGGGAGTAATGAGCAGTTCTTC. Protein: CASSPPGTSGSNEQFF.

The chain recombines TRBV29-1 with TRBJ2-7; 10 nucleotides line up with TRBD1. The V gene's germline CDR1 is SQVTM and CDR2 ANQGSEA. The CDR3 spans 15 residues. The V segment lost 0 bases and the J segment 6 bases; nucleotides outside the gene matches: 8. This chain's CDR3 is CSVEDIGTGAGEQYF. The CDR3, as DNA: TGCAGCGTTGAAGATATCGGGACAGGGGCGGGCGAGCAGTACTTC.

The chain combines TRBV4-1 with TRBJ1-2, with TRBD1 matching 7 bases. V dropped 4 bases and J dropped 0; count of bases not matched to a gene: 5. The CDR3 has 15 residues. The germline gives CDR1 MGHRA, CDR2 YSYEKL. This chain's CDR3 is CASSPDRATNYGYTF. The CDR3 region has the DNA TGCGCCAGCAGCCCCGACAGGGCTACTAACTATGGCTACACCTTC.

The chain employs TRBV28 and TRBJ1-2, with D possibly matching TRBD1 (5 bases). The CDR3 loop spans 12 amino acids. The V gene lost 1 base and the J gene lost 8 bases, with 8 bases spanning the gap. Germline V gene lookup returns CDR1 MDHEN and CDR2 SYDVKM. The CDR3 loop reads CASSLSGEGYTF. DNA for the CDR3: TGTGCCAGCAGTTTATCGGGGGAGGGCTACACCTTC.

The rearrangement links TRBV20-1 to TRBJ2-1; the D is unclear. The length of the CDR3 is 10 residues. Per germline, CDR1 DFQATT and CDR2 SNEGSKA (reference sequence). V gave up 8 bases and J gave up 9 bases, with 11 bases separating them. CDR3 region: CSPSYGEQFF. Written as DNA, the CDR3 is TGCAGTCCTTCCTACGGTGAGCAGTTCTTC.

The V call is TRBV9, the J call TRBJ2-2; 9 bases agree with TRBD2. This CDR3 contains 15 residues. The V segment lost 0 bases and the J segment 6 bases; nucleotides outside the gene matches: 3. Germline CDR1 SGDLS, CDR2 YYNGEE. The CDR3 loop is CASSVDAGGAGELFF. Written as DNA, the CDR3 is TGTGCCAGCAGCGTAGACGCGGGAGGGGCCGGGGAGCTGTTTTTT.

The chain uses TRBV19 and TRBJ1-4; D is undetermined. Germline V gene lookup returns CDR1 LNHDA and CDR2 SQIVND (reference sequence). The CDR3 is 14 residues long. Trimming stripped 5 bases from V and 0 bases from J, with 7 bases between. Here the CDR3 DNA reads TGTGCCAGTAGTGGACTATCAACTAATGAAAAACTGTTTTTT. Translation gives CASSGLSTNEKLFF.

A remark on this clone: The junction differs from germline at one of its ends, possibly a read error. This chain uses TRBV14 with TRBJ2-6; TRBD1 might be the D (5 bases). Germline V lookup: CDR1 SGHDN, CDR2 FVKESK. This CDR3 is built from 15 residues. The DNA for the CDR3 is TGTGCCAGCAGCCCTCTAGGGGCTGGGGCCGACGTCCTGACTTTC. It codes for CASSPLGAGADVLTF. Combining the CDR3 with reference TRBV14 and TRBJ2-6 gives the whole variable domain EAGVTQFPSHSVIEKGQTVTLRCDPISGHDNLYWYRRVMGKEIKFLLHFVKESKQDESGMPNNRFLAERTGGTYSTLKVQPAELEDSGVYFCASSPLGAGADVLTFGAGSRLTVL.

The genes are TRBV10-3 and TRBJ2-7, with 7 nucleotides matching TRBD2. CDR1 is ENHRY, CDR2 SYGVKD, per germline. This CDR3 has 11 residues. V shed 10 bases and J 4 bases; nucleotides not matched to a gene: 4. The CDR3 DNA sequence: TGTGCCACTGGGGGGGGGTACGAGCAGTACTTC. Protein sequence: CATGGGYEQYF.